These T cell receptor beta chains were read from a single sample in a study of CD4+ T cells in melanoma. Sequencing used immunoSEQ multiplex PCR; TCRdb keeps in-frame clones, though not all of them. The sample carries 40,000 to 50,000 clones, 89% recorded once. The sample consisted of peripheral blood. The receptors shown here come from a human donor with melanoma. Each CDR3 is given with its conserved first and last residue. D genes are given only for firm matches. Clone size is stated in some rows and not others, as once, few, many or a class when expanded.

J gene,clone size,D gene,V gene,CDR3 length,CDR3 protein,CDR3 DNA
TRBJ2-5,once,-,TRBV5-1,13,CASSPEIGETQYF,TGCGCCAGCAGCCCAGAAATTGGAGAGACCCAGTACTTC
TRBJ2-7,-,-,TRBV6-1,13,CASIGTSLYEQYF,TGTGCCAGCATCGGAACCTCCTTATACGAGCAGTACTTC
TRBJ2-5,-,-,TRBV7-2,15,CASSLNWQGGETQYF,TGTGCCAGCAGCTTAAATTGGCAGGGGGGAGAGACCCAGTACTTC
TRBJ2-3,-,-,TRBV7-9,15,CASSLDLLSTDTQYF,TGTGCCAGCAGCTTAGATCTTCTTAGCACAGATACGCAGTATTTT
TRBJ2-1,-,TRBD1,TRBV6-6,14,CASSGQGIHNEQFF,TGTGCCAGCAGCGGACAGGGGATACACAATGAGCAGTTCTTC
TRBJ1-2,-,TRBD1,TRBV7-2,13,CASSWDRGYGYTF,TGTGCCAGCAGCTGGGACAGGGGATATGGCTACACCTTC
TRBJ2-2,once,-,TRBV9,16,CASSVRQGMNPGELFF,TGTGCCAGCAGCGTACGGCAGGGGATGAATCCCGGGGAGCTGTTTTTT
TRBJ2-1,once,-,TRBV5-1,13,CASRTASVNEQFF,TGCGCCAGCAGGACCGCCTCGGTCAATGAGCAGTTCTTC
TRBJ2-6,-,-,TRBV6-1,13,CASKGDGANVLTF,TGTGCCAGCAAGGGTGATGGGGCCAACGTCCTGACTTTC
TRBJ1-1,-,-,TRBV6-5,15,CASSYSINMNTEAFF,TGTGCCAGCAGTTACTCGATCAATATGAACACTGAAGCTTTCTTT
TRBJ2-7,-,TRBD1,TRBV6-1,14,CASREGQVHYEQYF,TGTGCCAGCAGGGAGGGACAGGTTCACTACGAGCAGTACTTC
TRBJ1-3,few,TRBD1,TRBV5-1,15,CASSGDRGLGNTIYF,TGCGCCAGCAGCGGGGACAGGGGGCTCGGAAACACCATATATTTT
TRBJ2-3,-,-,TRBV7-7,14,CASSSSPGADTQYF,TGTGCTAGCAGCTCATCCCCGGGAGCAGATACGCAGTATTTT
TRBJ2-3,-,-,TRBV28,11,CASSPTDTQYF,TGTGCCAGCAGCCCGACAGATACGCAGTATTTT
TRBJ1-2,-,-,TRBV4-1,15,CASSPKHSSDGGYTF,TGCGCCAGCAGCCCAAAACATTCCTCAGATGGTGGCTACACCTTC